This T cell receptor beta chain appears in the sequencing data of a study of CD8+ T cells in alopecia areata. Reverse transcribed after extraction, RNA yielded cDNA as the sequencing template. Data came from immunoSEQ multiplex PCR; TCRdb stores just in-frame clones and leaves some out. The sample records more than 140,000 clones, about 88% being singletons. Treatment given: oral pan-JAK inhibitor, 5-10 mg twice daily. Germline V gives CDR1 MNHEY, CDR2 SVGAGI. This CDR3 has 12 amino acids. Trimming at V came to 6 bases and at J to 6 bases, leaving 4 bases not matched to a gene. This receptor was identified in a human donor with alopecia areata. Sample: CD8+ T cells sorted from blood, taken at week 4, from a patient treated with tofacitinib. The V and J genes are TRBV6-5 and TRBJ2-7; 8 positions match TRBD2. The DNA for the CDR3 is TGTGCCAGCAGGGGACTAGATCGCGAGCAGTACTTC. Its protein product is CASRGLDREQYF.